These 21 T cell receptor beta chains originate from one sample sequenced in a study of blood T cell repertoires in COVID-19. Profiling relied on immunoSEQ multiplex PCR, and the TCRdb table lists in-frame clones only, not all of them. The repertoire includes a few hundred thousand clones, under 85% of them detected once, and approximately 5% sits in the top ten. Sequenced material: PBMCs or T cells enriched from blood (not recorded which). The receptors were sampled from a woman aged 45-65 years who had recovered from COVID-19.

J is TRBJ1-1 and V is TRBV7-2, with 7 bases that match TRBD1. CDR3 size: 14 residues. CDR1 SGHTA and CDR2 FQGNSA come from the germline V gene. The V gene end was trimmed by 6 bases and the J gene end by 5 bases; junction bases not matched to a gene: 9. In nucleotides, the CDR3 is TGTGCCAGCAGTCGACAGGGAATAAGGACTGAAGCTTTCTTT. Translating gives CASSRQGIRTEAFF.

This rearrangement joins TRBV5-1 to TRBJ2-1, with D perhaps matching TRBD2 (5 bases). This CDR3 comprises 15 residues. V shed 0 bases and J shed 3 bases, with 10 bases lying between them. The V gene's germline CDR1 is SGHRS and CDR2 YFSETQ. CDR3 sequence reads: CASSLGPGIYNEQFF. The DNA of the CDR3 is TGCGCCAGCAGCTTGGGACCCGGGATCTACAATGAGCAGTTCTTC.

This chain joins TRBV6-2 or TRBV6-3 and TRBJ1-5, with unresolved D. V was clipped by 3 bases and J by 6 bases, with 12 bases between them. Per the germline V gene, CDR1 is MNHEY and CDR2 is SVGEGT. There are 14 residues in the CDR3. The chain's CDR3 is CASSYPQGSQPQHF. CDR3 sequence (DNA): TGTGCCAGCAGTTATCCCCAAGGGAGTCAGCCCCAGCATTTT.

This clone was observed once. The chain combines TRBV30 with TRBJ1-1; 7 bases match TRBD1. CDR1 is GTSNPN, CDR2 SVGIG, per germline (reference sequence). The CDR3 consists of 11 residues. The V gene end was trimmed by 8 bases and the J gene end by 5 bases; junction bases not matched to a gene: 5. The CDR3 protein is CARAGGTEAFF. CDR3 in DNA: TGTGCCCGCGCAGGGGGTACTGAAGCTTTCTTT.

There are a few counts of this clone. The rearrangement joins TRBV29-1 to TRBJ1-1; a weak D match, TRBD1 (6 bases). Trimming took off 4 bases at V and 3 bases at J, with 12 bases between the two ends. Germline V gene sequence: CDR1 SQVTM, CDR2 ANQGSEA. The CDR3 has 13 residues. The CDR3: CSVGLGGYTEAFF. Here the CDR3 DNA reads TGCAGCGTTGGTCTAGGGGGATACACTGAAGCTTTCTTT.

The chain carries TRBV5-1 and TRBJ1-2; 8 bases fit TRBD1. This CDR3 has 14 residues. Germline loops: CDR1 SGHRS, CDR2 YFSETQ. The junction had 3 bases not matched to a gene; V was cut back by 2 bases and J by 3 bases. The CDR3: CASSFGTGYYGYTF. The CDR3 DNA sequence: TGCGCCAGCAGCTTCGGGACAGGATACTATGGCTACACCTTC.

The V call is TRBV5-5, the J call TRBJ2-7; possible D gene TRBD1, 5 bases. The germline V gene has CDR1 SGHKS and CDR2 YYEKEE (reference sequence). Trimming cost V 2 bases and J 2 bases, with 11 bases left between them. This CDR3 spans 14 amino acids. The CDR3 spells CASSFLGAPYEQYF. For the CDR3, the DNA is TGTGCCAGCAGCTTTCTAGGGGCCCCCTACGAGCAGTACTTC.

This chain links TRBV14 with TRBJ1-2; D may be TRBD1 (6 bases). The CDR3 covers 15 residues. V was trimmed by 0 bases and J by 5 bases, leaving 13 bases between them. The germline CDR1 and CDR2 sequences are SGHDN and FVKESK. The CDR3 reads CASSQEDSLRYGYTF. In DNA form, the CDR3 reads TGTGCCAGCAGCCAAGAGGACAGCCTCCGGTATGGCTACACCTTC.

This clone was seen only a few times. The CDR3 is CASSPTANTEAFF. As DNA, the CDR3 is TGTGCCAGCAGCCCGACAGCGAACACTGAAGCTTTCTTT. The V gene is TRBV28, the J gene TRBJ1-1; TRBD1 is a possible D gene (5 bases). V was pared by 6 bases and J by 1 base, with 9 bases between. The CDR3 contains 13 residues. From germline, CDR1 is MDHEN and CDR2 SYDVKM.

The rearrangement joins TRBV7-2 to TRBJ1-6, with D unclear. The germline V gene has CDR1 SGHTA and CDR2 FQGNSA. CDR3 length: 14 amino acids. Trimming took off 2 bases at V and 3 bases at J, with 5 bases between the two ends. This CDR3 is CASSLYVYNSPLHF. In DNA form, the CDR3 reads TGTGCCAGCAGCTTATATGTCTATAATTCACCCCTCCACTTT. The entire variable domain, with the rest obtained from reference TRBV7-2 and TRBJ1-6, is as follows: GAGVSQSPSNKVTEKGKDVELRCDPISGHTALYWYRQSLGQGLEFLIYFQGNSAPDKSGLPSDRFSAERTGGSVSTLTIQRTQQEDSAVYLCASSLYVYNSPLHFGNGTRLTVT.

The chain joins TRBV7-2 to TRBJ2-7, with 14 nucleotides matching TRBD2. V lost 4 bases and J lost 5; bases outside the gene matches: 4. Per the germline V gene, CDR1 is SGHTA and CDR2 is FQGNSA. The CDR3 contains 15 residues. Written as DNA, the CDR3 is TGTGCCAGCAGCTCGGGACTAGCGGGAGCAAACGAGCAGTACTTC. As protein: CASSSGLAGANEQYF.

V usage is TRBV5-5 and J usage is TRBJ1-1; D not certain. Trimming stripped 0 bases from V and 4 bases from J, with 4 bases between. This CDR3 has 12 residues. CDR1 SGHKS and CDR2 YYEKEE come from the germline V gene (reference sequence). The CDR3 loop reads CASSLGLTEAFF. The CDR3 DNA follows: TGTGCCAGCAGCTTGGGACTCACTGAAGCTTTCTTT.

The chain carries TRBV25-1 and TRBJ2-2; a weak D match, TRBD2 (6 bases). This CDR3 comprises 15 residues. Trimming removed 4 bases at V and 3 bases at J, with 12 bases between. CDR1 is MGHDK and CDR2 is SYGVNS in the germline V gene. This chain's CDR3 is CASSGGVVDTGELFF. The DNA of the CDR3 is TGTGCCAGCAGTGGGGGGGTGGTGGACACCGGGGAGCTGTTTTTT.

V is TRBV11-2 and J is TRBJ2-7, with 8 nucleotides matching TRBD2. Germline V gene sequence: CDR1 SGHAT, CDR2 FQNNGV. The CDR3 covers 16 residues. With V trimmed by 1 base and J by 3 bases, 8 bases remained unmatched. CDR3 loop: CASSLVTGGPFYEQYF. In DNA form, the CDR3 reads TGTGCCAGCAGCTTAGTTACGGGAGGGCCCTTCTACGAGCAGTACTTC.

The rearrangement joins TRBV5-8 to TRBJ1-2, with D possibly being TRBD1 (6 bases). The CDR3 length is 14 residues. Trimming removed 3 bases from V and 8 bases from J, with 17 bases in between. Germline values: CDR1 SGHTS, CDR2 YDEGEE. CDR3 region: CASSSRGGFGGYTF. CDR3 nucleotides: TGTGCCAGCAGCTCCCGGGGGGGCTTCGGGGGCTACACCTTC.

The DNA of the CDR3 is TGTGCCAGCAGCCCCGGTACCGCGAACACCGGGGAGCTGTTTTTT. It encodes CASSPGTANTGELFF. This rearrangement joins TRBV14 to TRBJ2-2; D is undetermined. The CDR3 covers 15 residues. V was clipped by 4 bases and J by 0 bases, with 9 bases between them. The germline CDR1 and CDR2 sequences are SGHDN and FVKESK. The variable domain in full, with the rest retrieved from reference TRBV14 and TRBJ2-2, is EAGVTQFPSHSVIEKGQTVTLRCDPISGHDNLYWYRRVMGKEIKFLLHFVKESKQDESGMPNNRFLAERTGGTYSTLKVQPAELEDSGVYFCASSPGTANTGELFFGEGSRLTVL.

This clone was counted once. The CDR3 region has the DNA TGTGCCAGCAGCTTAGACAGGGAAGCTAACTATGGCTACACCTTC. The encoded protein is CASSLDREANYGYTF. The V and J genes are TRBV7-8 and TRBJ1-2; D is possibly TRBD1 (6 bases). The length of the CDR3 is 15 residues. The germline gives CDR1 SGHVS, CDR2 FQNEAQ. Trimming removed 1 base at V and 0 bases at J, with 9 bases between.

This sequence joins TRBV7-9 and TRBJ1-1; perhaps TRBD1 as D (6 bases). The CDR3 loop spans 14 amino acids. CDR1 is SEHNR and CDR2 is FQNEAQ in the germline V gene (reference sequence). V lost 7 bases and J 7 bases, leaving 19 bases between the germline ends. CDR3 DNA sequence: TGTGCCAGCACCCTCCCCAGACAGGCGAGTGAAGCTTTCTTT. Its protein product is CASTLPRQASEAFF.

The V gene is TRBV5-1, the J gene TRBJ2-5; D is unclear. CDR1 is SGHRS, CDR2 YFSETQ, per germline. The germline V and J ends were trimmed by 0 bases and 5 bases, with 11 bases remaining between them. The CDR3 length is 14 residues. The CDR3 region has the DNA TGCGCCAGCAGCTTGGACCTTACGGAGGAGACCCAGTACTTC. It yields the protein CASSLDLTEETQYF. The whole variable domain, remainder taken from reference TRBV5-1 and TRBJ2-5, is KAGVTQTPRYLIKTRGQQVTLSCSPISGHRSVSWYQQTPGQGLQFLFEYFSETQRNKGNFPGRFSGRQFSNSRSEMNVSTLELGDSALYLCASSLDLTEETQYFGPGTRLLVL.

This chain uses TRBV18 with TRBJ1-2; 10 bases fit TRBD1. Germline CDR1 and CDR2: KGHSH and LQKENI. Germline trimming cut 6 bases from V and 7 bases from J; bases unmatched to any gene: 8. This CDR3 is built from 14 residues. The CDR3 loop is CASSETGGASGYTF. CDR3 DNA: TGTGCCAGCTCCGAGACAGGGGGCGCCTCTGGCTACACCTTC. Full variable domain (remainder filled in from reference TRBV18 and TRBJ1-2): NAGVMQNPRHLVRRRGQEARLRCSPMKGHSHVYWYRQLPEEGLKFMVYLQKENIIDESGMPKERFSAEFPKEGPSILRIQQVVRGDSAAYFCASSETGGASGYTFGSGTRLTVV.

This clone has just a few counts. The chain has TRBV27 and TRBJ2-7, with 8 bases identical to TRBD1. CDR3 size: 16 residues. From germline, CDR1 is MNHEY and CDR2 SMNVEV (reference sequence). V lost 6 bases to trimming and J lost 0 bases; unmatched junction nucleotides: 10. The CDR3 loop reads CASRTLRQGSSYEQYF. The CDR3 DNA sequence: TGTGCCAGCAGAACACTTCGACAGGGGAGCTCCTACGAGCAGTACTTC.